This TCR beta chain was identified in a study of glioma-infiltrating T cells. Study-wide results and limits: CDR3 overlap between tissue and blood was very small.

Note on this clonotype: No antigen is known for it.

Using RNA template, CDR3s of TCR alpha and beta were amplified with iRepertoire arm-PCR. For one-step reverse transcription and amplification, 100-400 ng of tissue mRNA or PBMC total RNA was used. Each CDR3 protein is one row after TCRdb ran MiXCR on the multiplex PCR reads. The sample lists about 180,000 distinct CDR3 sequences; about 46% were seen once. From germline, CDR1 is SNHLY and CDR2 FYNNEI. J was trimmed by 0 bases and V by 5 bases; bases with no gene match: 5. The CDR3 is 15 amino acids. The sequence derives from a human donor with low-grade glioma or glioblastoma, undergoing nonglioma brain surgery, or in good health (not recorded which). J is TRBJ2-7 and V is TRBV2; TRBD1 matches at 9 bases. The sample consisted of glioma tissue, nonneoplastic brain tissue, or PBMCs (not recorded which). CDR3 DNA: TGTGCCAGCAGTCCCGAGACAGGGGGCTCCTACGAGCAGTACTTC. Translated: CASSPETGGSYEQYF.